This T cell receptor beta chain came from a study of CD8+CD57+ T cells in acquired aplastic anemia. Across the study: Across the sorted CD4+ and CD8+ cells, DNA amounts averaged approximately 3.1 ug. The study obtained 10 million to 12 million reads on average for CD4+ cells from healthy donors.

Investigators profiled TCR beta VDJ and CDR3 from genomic DNA template. TCRdb reanalysed the reads using MiXCR and keeps one entry per CDR3 protein. The sample gives about 400,000 distinct CDR3 sequences, under 80% of which show up once; 4% is in the top ten. The receptor comes from a human donor in good health, serving as a control. The sample consisted of sorted CD4+, CD8+, or CD8+CD57+ T cells (not recorded which) from PBMCs.

The CDR3, as DNA: TGTGCCAGCAGCCCCGGTTTGAGGGCGACTGAAGCTTTCTTT. Protein: CASSPGLRATEAFF. The chain links TRBV7-9 to TRBJ1-1; D remains unclear. V lost 5 bases and J 5 bases, leaving 15 bases between the germline ends. In germline, CDR1 is SEHNR, CDR2 FQNEAQ (reference sequence). The CDR3 has 14 amino acids.